This T cell receptor (beta chain) appears in the sequencing data of a study of T cell repertoires in cytomegalovirus infection. About the research overall: Recently identified HLA-C-restricted CMV epitopes and well-studied HLA-B-restricted CMV epitopes were used by the study. CMV infection plus the matching HLA type was flagged by public TCR beta signatures. Broader study findings: Identification of carriers of CMV plus the relevant HLA was achieved through cumulative public TCR beta family frequency. HLA-C-restricted, CMV-specific TCR beta clonotypes were dominant ex vivo.

The CDR3 sequence is 12 residues long. Trimming took off 6 bases at V and 7 bases at J, with 12 bases between the two ends. As concerns this clonotype: Its specificity is not known.

TCRdb processed the reads anew with MiXCR; each CDR3 protein has one entry. This sample carries hundreds of thousands of distinct CDR3 sequences, about 33% of them seen once, and the ten largest clones take under 20%. The TCR originated in a human donor in good health (CMV status not recorded). Some clones in this sample may be carry-over from other donors' samples. The gene calls are TRBV12-3 or TRBV12-4 and TRBJ1-2, with D unclear. The specimen was cultured PBMCs, collected from culture after CMV antigen stimulation. CDR3 nucleotide sequence: TGTGCCAGCAGCCCCTTCCACCCTGGCTACACCTTC. Translating gives CASSPFHPGYTF.